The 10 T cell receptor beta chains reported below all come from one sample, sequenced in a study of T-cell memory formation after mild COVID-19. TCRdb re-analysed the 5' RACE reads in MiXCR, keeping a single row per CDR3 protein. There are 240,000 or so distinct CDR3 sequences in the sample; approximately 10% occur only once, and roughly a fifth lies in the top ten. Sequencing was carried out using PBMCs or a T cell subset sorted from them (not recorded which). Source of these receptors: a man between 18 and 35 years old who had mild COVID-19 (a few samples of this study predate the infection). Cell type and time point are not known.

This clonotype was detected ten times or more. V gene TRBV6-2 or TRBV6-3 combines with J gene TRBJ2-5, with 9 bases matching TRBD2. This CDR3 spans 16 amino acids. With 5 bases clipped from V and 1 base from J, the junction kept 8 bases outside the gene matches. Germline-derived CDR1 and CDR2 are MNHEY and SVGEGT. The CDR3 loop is CASSRGGGWPQETQYF. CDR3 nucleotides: TGTGCCAGCAGTCGCGGGGGGGGCTGGCCCCAAGAGACCCAGTACTTC.

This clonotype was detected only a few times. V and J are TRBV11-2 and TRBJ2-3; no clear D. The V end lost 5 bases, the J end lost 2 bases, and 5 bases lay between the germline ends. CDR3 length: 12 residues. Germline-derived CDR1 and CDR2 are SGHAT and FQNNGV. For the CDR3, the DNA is TGTGCCAGCAGCCTCCCCACAGATACGCAGTATTTT. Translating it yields CASSLPTDTQYF. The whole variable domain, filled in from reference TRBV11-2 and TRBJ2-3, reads EAGVAQSPRYKIIEKRQSVAFWCNPISGHATLYWYQQILGQGPKLLIQFQNNGVVDDSQLPKDRFSAERLKGVDSTLKIQPAKLEDSAVYLCASSLPTDTQYFGPGTRLTVL.

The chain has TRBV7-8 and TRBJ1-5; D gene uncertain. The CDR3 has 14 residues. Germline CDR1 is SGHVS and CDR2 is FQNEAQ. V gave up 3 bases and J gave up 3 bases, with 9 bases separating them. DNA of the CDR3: TGTGCCAGCAGCTTTGGTCAGATCAATCAGCCCCAGCATTTT. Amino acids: CASSFGQINQPQHF.

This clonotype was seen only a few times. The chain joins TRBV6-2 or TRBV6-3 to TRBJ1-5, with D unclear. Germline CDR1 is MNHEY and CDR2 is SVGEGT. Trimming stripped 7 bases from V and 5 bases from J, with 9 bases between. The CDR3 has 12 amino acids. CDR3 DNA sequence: TGTGCCAGCAATCGGAAGGATCAGCCCCAGCATTTT. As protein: CASNRKDQPQHF.

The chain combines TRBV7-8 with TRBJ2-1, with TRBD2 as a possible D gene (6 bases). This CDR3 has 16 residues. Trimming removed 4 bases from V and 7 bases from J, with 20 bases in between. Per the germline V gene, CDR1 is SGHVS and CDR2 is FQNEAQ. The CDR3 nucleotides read TGTGCCAGCAGCTCCCCCGGCGGAGGGGCAGGAAATGAGCAGTTCTTC. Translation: CASSSPGGGAGNEQFF. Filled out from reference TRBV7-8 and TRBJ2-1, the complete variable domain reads GAGVSQSPRYKVAKRGQDVALRCDPISGHVSLFWYQQALGQGPEFLTYFQNEAQLDKSGLPSDRFFAERPEGSVSTLKIQRTQQEDSAVYLCASSSPGGGAGNEQFFGPGTRLTVL.

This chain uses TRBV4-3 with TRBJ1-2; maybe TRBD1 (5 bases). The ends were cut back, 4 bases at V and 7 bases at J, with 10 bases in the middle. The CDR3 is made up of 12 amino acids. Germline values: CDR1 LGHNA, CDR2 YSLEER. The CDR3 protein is CASSPGRLGYTF. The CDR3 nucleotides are TGCGCCAGCAGCCCGGGACGGCTTGGCTACACCTTC.

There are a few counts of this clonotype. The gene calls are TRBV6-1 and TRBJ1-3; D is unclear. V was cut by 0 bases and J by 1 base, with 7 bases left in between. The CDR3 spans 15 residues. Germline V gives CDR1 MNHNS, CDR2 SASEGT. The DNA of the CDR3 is TGTGCCAGCAGTGAAGCGCCGGGGTCTGGAAACACCATATATTTT. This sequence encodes CASSEAPGSGNTIYF.

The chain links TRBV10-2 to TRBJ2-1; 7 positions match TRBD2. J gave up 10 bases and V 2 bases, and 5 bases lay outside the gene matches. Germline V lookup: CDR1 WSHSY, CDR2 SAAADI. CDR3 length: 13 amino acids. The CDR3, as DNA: TGCGCCAGCAGTGAGAGGGAGGGGTGGGAGCAGTTCTTC. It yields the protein CASSEREGWEQFF.

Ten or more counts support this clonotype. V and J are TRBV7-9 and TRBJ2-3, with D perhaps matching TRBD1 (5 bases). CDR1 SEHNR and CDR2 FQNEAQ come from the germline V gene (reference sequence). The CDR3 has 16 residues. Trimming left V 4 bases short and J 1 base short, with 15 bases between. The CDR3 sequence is CASSSDGREGTDTQYF. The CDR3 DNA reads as TGTGCCAGCAGCTCCGATGGCAGGGAAGGCACAGATACGCAGTATTTT.

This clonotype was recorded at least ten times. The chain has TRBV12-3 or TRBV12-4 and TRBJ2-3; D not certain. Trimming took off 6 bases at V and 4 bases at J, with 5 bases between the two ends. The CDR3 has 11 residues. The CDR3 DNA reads TGTGCCAGCAGGATGTCAGATACGCAGTATTTT. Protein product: CASRMSDTQYF.